This TCR beta chain came from a study of cytomegalovirus exposure and HLA in healthy donors. This donor's CMV serostatus went unrecorded. The CDR3 consists of 13 residues. Germline loops: CDR1 LNHDA, CDR2 SQIVND (reference sequence). With 7 bases removed from V and 5 bases from J, the gap between germline ends came to 14 bases. PCR used 60 Vbeta primers and 13 Jbeta primers. TCRdb's copy holds only in-frame clones and misses some; the assay was immunoSEQ multiplex PCR. Among 98,000 or so clones listed, more than 60% were seen once. The rearrangement links TRBV19 to TRBJ2-5; D remains ambiguous. The sample taken for sequencing was PBMCs. The receptor's source is a human donor in good health. The CDR3 protein is CASTTSGSETQYF. The CDR3 DNA is TGTGCCAGTACCACATCCGGGTCCGAGACCCAGTACTTC. Based on the CDR3 plus reference TRBV19 and TRBJ2-5, the full variable domain is DGGITQSPKYLFRKEGQNVTLSCEQNLNHDAMYWYRQDPGQGLRLIYYSQIVNDFQKGDIAEGYSVSREKKESFPLTVTSAQKNPTAFYLCASTTSGSETQYFGPGTRLLVL.